This T cell receptor (beta chain) stems from a study of pediatric ulcerative colitis. Clones were read by immunoSEQ multiplex PCR, and TCRdb kept only the in-frame ones, dropping some. The table records around 64,000 clones, roughly 90% of them present only once. V dropped 0 bases and J dropped 7 bases, with 10 bases sitting between them. The CDR3 covers 13 residues. CDR1 and CDR2 (germline): SGHRS, YFSETQ. Source material: blood. The sequence was obtained from a boy younger than 18 with severe ulcerative colitis. This rearrangement joins TRBV5-1 to TRBJ1-1, with TRBD1 as a possible D gene (5 bases). The CDR3 DNA follows: TGCGCCAGCAGCTTGGATCTTAGGGGTGAAGCTTTCTTT. This translates into CASSLDLRGEAFF. The variable domain in full, with the rest retrieved from reference TRBV5-1 and TRBJ1-1, is KAGVTQTPRYLIKTRGQQVTLSCSPISGHRSVSWYQQTPGQGLQFLFEYFSETQRNKGNFPGRFSGRQFSNSRSEMNVSTLELGDSALYLCASSLDLRGEAFFGQGTRLTVV.